Described below is a single T cell receptor (beta chain) sequence and its context. This specimen belongs to a study of blood T cell repertoires in COVID-19. Study as a whole: Specimens from acute and convalescent COVID-19 originated in the United States, Italy and Spain. From T cells, B-cell-depleted T cells, or PBMCs came the material, which was cDNA or gDNA.

Original processing notes: Reference gene primer amplification gave estimated nucleated cell counts. Sequencing was performed with immunoSEQ multiplex PCR; in TCRdb, only in-frame clones are kept and a portion is missing. The V and J calls and the clone size are those of that table, but D and trimming were determined from the DNA. Altogether 65,000 to 80,000 clones are present, roughly 86% being singletons, with the ten largest covering less than 25%. Trimming took off 4 bases at V and 2 bases at J, with 15 bases between the two ends. The CDR3 spans 16 residues. In germline, CDR1 is SGHDT, CDR2 YYEEEE.

Sequencing was carried out using peripheral blood. This receptor was obtained from a human donor in a cohort sampled during active COVID-19. V usage is TRBV5-6 and J usage is TRBJ2-2; possible D gene TRBD2, 5 bases. Here the CDR3 reads CASSPLGAANTGELFF. CDR3 DNA: TGTGCCAGCAGCCCGTTGGGAGCCGCTAACACCGGGGAGCTGTTTTTT.